Listed below are T cell receptor beta chains from one sample, sequenced in a study of T cell responses to AZD1222 COVID-19 vaccine. Profiling relied on immunoSEQ multiplex PCR, and the TCRdb table lists in-frame clones only, not all of them. The sample includes 150,000 to 200,000 clones, 80% to 90% seen only once; the top ten take 3.5% to 5.5%. The sample consisted of peripheral blood, taken 28 days after the second dose of the MenACWY control vaccine. The receptors were gathered from an adult who received the MenACWY meningococcal vaccine as a control. Each CDR3 is given with its conserved first and last residue. A D gene is named only where the DNA matches it firmly. Some rows have no size entry. The others give once, few or many, or a class for an expanded clone.

NA | NA | TRBJ2-2 | TRBV10-1 | TGCGCCAGCAGGGGAGACACCGGGGAGCTGTTTTTT | CASRGDTGELFF
NA | NA | TRBJ1-2 | TRBV28 | TGTGCCAGCAGGACAGCTCCCTCCTATGGCTACACCTTC | CASRTAPSYGYTF
few | NA | TRBJ2-3 | TRBV12-3/TRBV12-4 | TGTGCCAGCAGTTTGATAAGGGATACGCAGTATTTT | CASSLIRDTQYF
NA | NA | TRBJ2-5 | TRBV19 | TGTGCCAGTAGTATAGACAGGGGTGAGACCCAGTACTTC | CASSIDRGETQYF
NA | NA | TRBJ1-5 | TRBV19 | TGTGCCAGTAGCGCCGGGAATCAGCCCCAGCATTTT | CASSAGNQPQHF
NA | TRBD2 | TRBJ2-2 | TRBV6-2/TRBV6-3 | TGTGCCAGCAGCAACCCGAGCGGGAGGATTACCGGGGAGCTGTTTTTT | CASSNPSGRITGELFF
NA | NA | TRBJ1-4 | TRBV5-5 | TGTGCCAGCAGCCCAAACCGAGCGACAGTTAATGAAAAACTGTTTTTT | CASSPNRATVNEKLFF
NA | NA | TRBJ2-7 | TRBV19 | TGTGCCAGTAGTACCTCGGACTGGGGGGAGCCCTACGAGCAGTACTTC | CASSTSDWGEPYEQYF
NA | NA | TRBJ1-1 | TRBV19 | TGTGCCAGTAGTATGTATGTCGGGGGCCTGAACACTGAAGCTTTCTTT | CASSMYVGGLNTEAFF
NA | TRBD2 | TRBJ2-5 | TRBV9 | TGTGCCAGCAGCCCGGGACTAGCAAATCCCGGAGAGACCCAGTACTTC | CASSPGLANPGETQYF
NA | TRBD2 | TRBJ2-7 | TRBV5-4 | TGTGCCAGCAGCTCCCGGACTAGCGGAAACCTTTACGAGCAGTACTTC | CASSSRTSGNLYEQYF
NA | TRBD1 | TRBJ2-7 | TRBV2 | TGTGCCAGCAGTGCACTCTCCGGGACAGGACCCTACGAGCAGTACTTC | CASSALSGTGPYEQYF
NA | NA | TRBJ2-1 | TRBV19 | TGTGCCAGTAGGGGGGGAAGTCTGGAAAAGAGGGAGCAGTTCTTC | CASRGGSLEKREQFF
NA | NA | TRBJ1-5 | TRBV6-5 | TGTGCCAGCAGCGTACAGGGAGATCAGCCCCAGCATTTT | CASSVQGDQPQHF
NA | NA | TRBJ2-1 | TRBV3-1/TRBV3-2 | TGTGCCAGCAGCCAATGGACCCCCAGGCATGAGCAGTTCTTC | CASSQWTPRHEQFF
NA | NA | TRBJ2-5 | TRBV6-5 | TGTGCCAGCTCCCAGGGACAAGAGACCCAGTACTTC | CASSQGQETQYF
once | TRBD2 | TRBJ2-1 | TRBV19 | TGTGCCAGTAGTCCCCTGGGACTAGCGCTGCTCAATGAGCAGTTCTTC | CASSPLGLALLNEQFF
NA | NA | TRBJ1-5 | TRBV6-2/TRBV6-3 | TGTGCCAGCAGTTACTCGAAAGGCAGGGATAGCAATCAGCCCCAGCATTTT | CASSYSKGRDSNQPQHF
NA | NA | TRBJ1-1 | TRBV7-2 | TGTGCCAGCAGCTTAGTAATAGGGGGGGACGCTGAAGCTTTCTTT | CASSLVIGGDAEAFF
NA | NA | TRBJ2-7 | TRBV27 | TGTGCCAGCAGTTTAGTTGGACGGACCTACGAGCAGTACTTC | CASSLVGRTYEQYF
few | NA | TRBJ2-7 | TRBV2 | TGTGCCAGCAGTGGAGGTAGTGAAAACTACGAGCAGTACTTC | CASSGGSENYEQYF
NA | NA | TRBJ2-7 | TRBV11-3 | TGTGCCAGCAGCTTACGATCCGGTAGTTACTACGAGCAGTACTTC | CASSLRSGSYYEQYF
NA | NA | TRBJ2-2 | TRBV2 | TGTGCCAGCAGTGCCGGGGCGAGAAACACCGGGGAGCTGTTTTTT | CASSAGARNTGELFF
NA | NA | TRBJ2-1 | TRBV11-3 | TGTGCCAGCAGCAATAAGGGTGAGCAGTTCTTC | CASSNKGEQFF
NA | NA | TRBJ1-2 | TRBV29-1 | TGCAGCGTTGTCGGGGCAGGGGTGAGTGGCTACACCTTC | CSVVGAGVSGYTF
NA | NA | TRBJ2-1 | TRBV3-1/TRBV3-2 | TGTGCCAGCAGCGGCCGGTGGCCCGGCTACAATGAGCAGTTCTTC | CASSGRWPGYNEQFF
NA | NA | TRBJ2-7 | TRBV3-1/TRBV3-2 | TGTGCCAGCAGCCAAGGCTACGAGCAGTACTTC | CASSQGYEQYF
NA | NA | TRBJ2-7 | TRBV5-1 | TGCGCCAGCAGCTTGGCCACAGCCTTTTCCTACGAGCAGTACTTC | CASSLATAFSYEQYF
few | NA | TRBJ2-1 | TRBV18 | TGTGCCAGCTCACCTTTCGATGAGCAGTTCTTC | CASSPFDEQFF
NA | NA | TRBJ1-2 | TRBV19 | TGTGCCAGTAGTATTTTGGGTCTCTATGGCTACACCTTC | CASSILGLYGYTF
NA | NA | TRBJ2-3 | TRBV3-1/TRBV3-2 | TGTGCCAGCACCACGGTAGTGGGGGATACGCAGTATTTT | CASTTVVGDTQYF
NA | NA | TRBJ2-1 | TRBV30 | TGTGCCTGGTCAAGGGGGGTGGAGGTATGGCAGTTCTTC | CAWSRGVEVWQFF